Sequencing of this T cell receptor beta chain was carried out in a study of T cells in Graves' hyperthyroidism and ophthalmopathy. RNA transcripts yielded amplified TCR beta CDR3 regions. Using the HTBI primer set, a first-round RT-PCR was run on the TCR CDR3. MiXCR, run by TCRdb on the multiplex PCR reads, gives a single entry per CDR3 protein. This table has hundreds of thousands of distinct CDR3 sequences, 38% appearing once. CDR1 and CDR2 from the germline V gene are SGDLS and YYNGEE. CDR3 length equals 15 residues. Patients aged 18 to 65 had newly diagnosed hyperthyroidism lasting under 2 months. About this clonotype: This could be a read error, since a much larger clone is one nucleotide away.

The sequence came from a man between 18 and 29 years old with Graves' hyperthyroidism. The rearrangement uses TRBV9 and TRBJ1-2, with no clear D. Sample: blood. CDR3: CASNVDVGQDYGYTF. CDR3 DNA: TGTGCCAGCAACGTAGACGTAGGGCAGGACTATGGCTACACCTTC.